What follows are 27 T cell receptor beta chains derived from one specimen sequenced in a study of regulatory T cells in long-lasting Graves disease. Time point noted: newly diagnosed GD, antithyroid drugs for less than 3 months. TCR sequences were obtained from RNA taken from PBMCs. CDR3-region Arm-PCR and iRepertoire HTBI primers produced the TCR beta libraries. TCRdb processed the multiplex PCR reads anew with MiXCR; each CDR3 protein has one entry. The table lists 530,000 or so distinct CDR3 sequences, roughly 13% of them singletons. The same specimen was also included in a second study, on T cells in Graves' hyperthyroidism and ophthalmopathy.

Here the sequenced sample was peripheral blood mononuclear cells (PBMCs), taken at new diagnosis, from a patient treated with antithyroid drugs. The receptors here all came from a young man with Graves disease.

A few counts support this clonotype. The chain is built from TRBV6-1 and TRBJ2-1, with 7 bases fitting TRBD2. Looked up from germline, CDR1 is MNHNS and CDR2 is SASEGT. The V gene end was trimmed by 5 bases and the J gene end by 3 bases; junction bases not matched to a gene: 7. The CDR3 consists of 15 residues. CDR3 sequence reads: CASSLQGLDYNEQFF. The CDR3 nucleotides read TGTGCCAGCAGTCTTCAAGGACTAGACTACAATGAGCAGTTCTTC.

The chain's CDR3 is CASSLGGFYTEAFF. The CDR3 nucleotides are TGTGCCAGCAGCTTAGGGGGTTTCTACACTGAAGCTTTCTTT. This rearrangement joins TRBV7-2 to TRBJ1-1; no reliable D call. The CDR3 sequence is 14 residues long. The germline V gene has CDR1 SGHTA and CDR2 FQGNSA. V was pared by 1 base and J by 3 bases, with 9 bases between.

Here the CDR3 DNA reads TGTGCCAGCAGCGGCCCGGCGGGTTTGAACACTGAAGCTTTCTTT. Translating it yields CASSGPAGLNTEAFF. The chain employs TRBV9 and TRBJ1-1; no clear D gene. Germline CDR1 and CDR2: SGDLS and YYNGEE. The V gene lost 3 bases and the J gene lost 0 bases, with 12 bases spanning the gap. This CDR3 is 15 amino acids long.

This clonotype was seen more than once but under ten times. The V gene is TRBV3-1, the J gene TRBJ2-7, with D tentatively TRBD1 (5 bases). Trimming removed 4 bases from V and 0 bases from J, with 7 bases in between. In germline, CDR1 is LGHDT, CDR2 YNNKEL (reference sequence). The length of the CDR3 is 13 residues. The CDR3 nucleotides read TGTGCCAGCAGCCCGACAGTCTCCTACGAGCAGTACTTC. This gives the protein CASSPTVSYEQYF.

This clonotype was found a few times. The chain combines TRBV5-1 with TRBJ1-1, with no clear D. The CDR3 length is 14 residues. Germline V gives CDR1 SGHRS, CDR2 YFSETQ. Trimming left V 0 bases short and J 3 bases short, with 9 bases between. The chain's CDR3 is CASSLERVYTEAFF. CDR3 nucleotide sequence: TGCGCCAGCAGCTTGGAGAGGGTGTACACTGAAGCTTTCTTT.

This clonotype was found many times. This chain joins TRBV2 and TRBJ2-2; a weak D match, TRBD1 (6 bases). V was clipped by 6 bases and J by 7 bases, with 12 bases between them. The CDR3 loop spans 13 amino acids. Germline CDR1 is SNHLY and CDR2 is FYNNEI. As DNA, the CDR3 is TGTGCCAGCAGGCAGGGGCTCGGCGGGGAGCTGTTTTTT. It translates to CASRQGLGGELFF.

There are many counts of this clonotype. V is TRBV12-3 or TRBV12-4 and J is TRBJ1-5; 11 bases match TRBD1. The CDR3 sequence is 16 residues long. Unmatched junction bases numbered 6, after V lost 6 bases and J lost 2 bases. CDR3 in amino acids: CASSGQGAVGNQPQHF. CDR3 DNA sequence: TGTGCCAGCAGCGGACAGGGGGCTGTAGGCAATCAGCCCCAGCATTTT.

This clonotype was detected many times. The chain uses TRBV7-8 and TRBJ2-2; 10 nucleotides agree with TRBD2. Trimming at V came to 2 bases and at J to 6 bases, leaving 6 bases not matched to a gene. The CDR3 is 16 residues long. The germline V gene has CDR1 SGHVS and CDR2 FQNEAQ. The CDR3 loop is CASSLLSGRAPGELFF. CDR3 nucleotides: TGTGCCAGCAGCTTACTGAGCGGGAGGGCCCCCGGGGAGCTGTTTTTT.

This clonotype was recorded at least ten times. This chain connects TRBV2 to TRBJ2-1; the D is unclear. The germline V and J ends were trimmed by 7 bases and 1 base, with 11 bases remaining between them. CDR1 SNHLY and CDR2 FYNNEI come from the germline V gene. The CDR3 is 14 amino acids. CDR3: CASKPDASYNEQFF. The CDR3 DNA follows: TGTGCCAGCAAGCCCGATGCGTCCTACAATGAGCAGTTCTTC.

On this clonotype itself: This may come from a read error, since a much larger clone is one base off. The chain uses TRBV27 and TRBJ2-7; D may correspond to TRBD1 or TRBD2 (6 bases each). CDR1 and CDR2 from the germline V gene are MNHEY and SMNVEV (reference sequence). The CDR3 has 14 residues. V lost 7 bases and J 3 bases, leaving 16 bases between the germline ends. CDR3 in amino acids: CASKPGRGLYEQYF. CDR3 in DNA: TGTGCCAGCAAACCGGGACGGGGGCTCTACGAGCAGTACTTC.

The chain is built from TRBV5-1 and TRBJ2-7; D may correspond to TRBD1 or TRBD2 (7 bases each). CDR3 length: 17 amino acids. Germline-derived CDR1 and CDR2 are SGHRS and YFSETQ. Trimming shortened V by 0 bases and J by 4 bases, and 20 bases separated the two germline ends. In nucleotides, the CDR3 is TGCGCCAGCAGCTTGGGTTCCAGGGGGGGGGACCTTTACGAGCAGTACTTC. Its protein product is CASSLGSRGGDLYEQYF.

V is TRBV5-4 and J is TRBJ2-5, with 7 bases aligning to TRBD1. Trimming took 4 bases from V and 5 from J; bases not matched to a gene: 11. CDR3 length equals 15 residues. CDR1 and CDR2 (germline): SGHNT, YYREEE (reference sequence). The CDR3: CASSPPDRARETQYF. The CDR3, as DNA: TGTGCCAGCAGCCCCCCCGACAGGGCACGGGAGACCCAGTACTTC.

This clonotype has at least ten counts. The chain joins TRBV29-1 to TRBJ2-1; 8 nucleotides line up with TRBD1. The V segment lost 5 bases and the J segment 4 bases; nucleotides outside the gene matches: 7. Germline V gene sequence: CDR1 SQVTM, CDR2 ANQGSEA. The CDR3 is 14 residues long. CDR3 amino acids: CSVTSGGWYNEQFF. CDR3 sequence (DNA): TGCAGCGTTACTTCAGGGGGCTGGTACAATGAGCAGTTCTTC.

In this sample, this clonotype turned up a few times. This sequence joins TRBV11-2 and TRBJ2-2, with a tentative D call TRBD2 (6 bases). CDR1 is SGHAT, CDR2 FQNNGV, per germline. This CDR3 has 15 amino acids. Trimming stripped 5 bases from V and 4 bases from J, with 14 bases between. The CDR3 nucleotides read TGTGCCAGCAGCCGGCTGATGGGAGGCACCGGGGAGCTGTTTTTT. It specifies CASSRLMGGTGELFF.

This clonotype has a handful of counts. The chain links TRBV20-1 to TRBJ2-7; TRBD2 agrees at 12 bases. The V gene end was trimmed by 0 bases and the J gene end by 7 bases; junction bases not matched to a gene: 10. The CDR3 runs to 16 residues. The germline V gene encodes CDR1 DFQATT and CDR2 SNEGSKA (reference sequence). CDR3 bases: TGCAGTGCTAGAGATCTCAGACTAGCGGGAGTTCGGGAGCAGTACTTC. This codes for CSARDLRLAGVREQYF.

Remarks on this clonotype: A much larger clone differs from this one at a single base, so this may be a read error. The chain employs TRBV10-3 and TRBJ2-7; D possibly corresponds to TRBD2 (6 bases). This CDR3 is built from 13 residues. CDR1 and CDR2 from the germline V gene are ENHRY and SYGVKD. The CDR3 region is CAIRDGSSYVQYF. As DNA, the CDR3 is TGTGCCATCCGGGACGGGAGCTCCTACGTGCAGTACTTC.

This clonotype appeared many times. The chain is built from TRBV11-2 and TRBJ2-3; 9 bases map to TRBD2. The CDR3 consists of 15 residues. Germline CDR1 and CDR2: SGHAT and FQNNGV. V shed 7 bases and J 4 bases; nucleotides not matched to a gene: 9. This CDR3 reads CASTVIAGEADTQYF. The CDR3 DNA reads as TGTGCCAGCACCGTGATAGCGGGAGAAGCAGATACGCAGTATTTT.

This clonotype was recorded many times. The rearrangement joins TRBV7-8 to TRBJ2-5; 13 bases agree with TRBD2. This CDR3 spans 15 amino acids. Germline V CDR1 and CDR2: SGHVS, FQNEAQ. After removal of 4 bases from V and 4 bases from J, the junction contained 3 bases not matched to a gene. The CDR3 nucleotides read TGTGCCAGCAGCTCCGGGACTAGCGGGACAGAGACCCAGTACTTC. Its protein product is CASSSGTSGTETQYF.

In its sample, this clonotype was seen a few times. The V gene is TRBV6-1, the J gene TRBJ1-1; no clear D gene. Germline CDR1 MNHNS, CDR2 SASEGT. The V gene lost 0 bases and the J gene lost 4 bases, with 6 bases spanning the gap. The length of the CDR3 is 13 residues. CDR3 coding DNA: TGTGCCAGCAGTGAAGCCCCCCGCACTGAAGCTTTCTTT. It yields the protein CASSEAPRTEAFF.

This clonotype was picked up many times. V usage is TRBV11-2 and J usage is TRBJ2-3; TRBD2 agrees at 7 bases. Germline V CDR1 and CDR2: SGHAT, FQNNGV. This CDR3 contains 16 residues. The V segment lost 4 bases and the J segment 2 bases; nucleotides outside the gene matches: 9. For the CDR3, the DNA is TGTGCCAGCAGCTACCCCGGGACTACCACCACAGATACGCAGTATTTT. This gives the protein CASSYPGTTTTDTQYF.

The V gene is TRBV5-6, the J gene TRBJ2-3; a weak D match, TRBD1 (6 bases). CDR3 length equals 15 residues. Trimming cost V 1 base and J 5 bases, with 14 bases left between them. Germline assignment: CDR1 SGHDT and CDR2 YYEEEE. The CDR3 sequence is CASSLWGPTQDTQYF. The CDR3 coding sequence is TGTGCCAGCAGCTTGTGGGGGCCAACTCAAGATACGCAGTATTTT. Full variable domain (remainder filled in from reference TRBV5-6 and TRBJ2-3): DAGVTQSPTHLIKTRGQQVTLRCSPKSGHDTVSWYQQALGQGPQFIFQYYEEEERQRGNFPDRFSGHQFPNYSSELNVNALLLGDSALYLCASSLWGPTQDTQYFGPGTRLTVL.

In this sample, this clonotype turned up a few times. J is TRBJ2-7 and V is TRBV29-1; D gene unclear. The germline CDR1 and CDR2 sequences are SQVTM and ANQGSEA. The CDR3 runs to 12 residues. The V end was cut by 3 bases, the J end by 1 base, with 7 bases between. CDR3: CSVEAASYEQYF. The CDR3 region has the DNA TGCAGCGTTGAGGCAGCTTCCTACGAGCAGTACTTC.

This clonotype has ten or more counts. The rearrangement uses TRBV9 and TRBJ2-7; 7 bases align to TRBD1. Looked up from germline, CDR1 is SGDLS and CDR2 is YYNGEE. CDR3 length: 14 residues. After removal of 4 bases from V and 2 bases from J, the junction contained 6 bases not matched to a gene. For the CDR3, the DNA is TGTGCCAGCAGCCCATCCGGGACAGCCTACGAGCAGTACTTC. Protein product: CASSPSGTAYEQYF. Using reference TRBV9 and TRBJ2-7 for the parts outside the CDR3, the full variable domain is DSGVTQTPKHLITATGQRVTLRCSPRSGDLSVYWYQQSLDQGLQFLIQYYNGEERAKGNILERFSAQQFPDLHSELNLSSLELGDSALYFCASSPSGTAYEQYFGPGTRLTVT.

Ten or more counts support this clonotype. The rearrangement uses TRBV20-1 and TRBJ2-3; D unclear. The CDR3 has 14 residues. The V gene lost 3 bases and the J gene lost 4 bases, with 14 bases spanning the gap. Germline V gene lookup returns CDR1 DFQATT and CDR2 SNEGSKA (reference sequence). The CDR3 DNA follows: TGCAGTGCTAGTATGAGTACGAATGCAGATACGCAGTATTTT. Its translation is CSASMSTNADTQYF.

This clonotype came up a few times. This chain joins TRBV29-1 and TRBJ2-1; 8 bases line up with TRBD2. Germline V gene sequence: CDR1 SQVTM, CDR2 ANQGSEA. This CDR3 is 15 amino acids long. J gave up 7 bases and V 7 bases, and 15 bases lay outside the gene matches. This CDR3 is CSAHPSLREVNEQFF. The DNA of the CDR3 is TGCAGCGCACACCCCTCTCTGCGGGAGGTTAATGAGCAGTTCTTC.

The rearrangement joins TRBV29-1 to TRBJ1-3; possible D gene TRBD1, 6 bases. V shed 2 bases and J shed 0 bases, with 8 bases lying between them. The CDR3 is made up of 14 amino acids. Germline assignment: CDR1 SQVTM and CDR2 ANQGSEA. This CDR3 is CSVESGASGNTIYF. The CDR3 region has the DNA TGCAGCGTTGAATCAGGGGCCTCTGGAAACACCATATATTTT.

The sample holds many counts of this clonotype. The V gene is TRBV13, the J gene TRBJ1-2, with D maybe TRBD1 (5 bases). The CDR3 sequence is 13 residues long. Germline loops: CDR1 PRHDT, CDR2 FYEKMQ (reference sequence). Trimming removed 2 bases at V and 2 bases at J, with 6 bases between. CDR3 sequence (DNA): TGTGCCAGCAGCTTAAGGACAAACTATGGCTACACCTTC. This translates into CASSLRTNYGYTF.